This is a list of T cell receptor beta chains from one sample in a study of beta chain features in type 1 diabetes. Assay: immunoSEQ multiplex PCR; the TCRdb copy retains only in-frame clones and omits some. In the table there are 40,000 to 45,000 clones, around 70% of which are singletons. Sequencing was performed on Tregs from blood. Receptors originate from a woman aged 18-30 years with type 1 diabetes. Both conserved end residues are part of each CDR3. D genes are given only for firm matches. Only part of the rows carry a size: once, few, many, or a class if the clone is expanded.

j_call	clone_size	v_call	d_call	cdr3_aa	cdr3_nt
TRBJ2-3	NA	TRBV10-3	NA	CAISDATTRSQNTQYF	TGTGCCATCAGTGACGCGACTACGCGGTCGCAGAATACGCAGTATTTT
TRBJ2-3	once	TRBV7-2	NA	CASSLSGPPGDTQYF	TGTGCCAGCAGCTTAAGTGGCCCCCCGGGGGATACGCAGTATTTT
TRBJ1-4	NA	TRBV2	TRBD1	CASRTRGTTNEKLFF	TGTGCCAGCAGAACCAGGGGGACGACTAATGAAAAACTGTTTTTT
TRBJ2-1	few	TRBV18	TRBD2	CASSAELAGLMYNEQFF	TGTGCCAGCTCAGCCGAACTAGCGGGCTTGATGTACAATGAGCAGTTCTTC
TRBJ2-1	NA	TRBV20-1	NA	CSARTLNEQFF	TGCAGTGCCCGGACACTGAATGAGCAGTTCTTC
TRBJ2-7	NA	TRBV7-2	TRBD1	CASRRGTGDSYEQYF	TGTGCCAGCAGAAGAGGGACAGGAGATTCCTACGAGCAGTACTTC
TRBJ2-1	few	TRBV10-3	TRBD2	CAISLAGNEQFF	TGTGCCATCAGTCTAGCGGGCAATGAGCAGTTCTTC
TRBJ2-7	NA	TRBV5-1	TRBD1	CASSKTGNYEQYF	TGCGCCAGCAGCAAGACAGGGAACTACGAGCAGTACTTC
TRBJ2-5	few	TRBV5-5	TRBD2	CASSLTSGFQETQYF	TGTGCCAGCAGCTTAACTAGCGGATTCCAAGAGACCCAGTACTTC
TRBJ1-2	NA	TRBV6-5	TRBD1	CASRRGGTAFYGYTF	TGTGCCAGCAGGAGGGGCGGGACAGCCTTCTATGGCTACACCTTC
TRBJ2-1	NA	TRBV7-2	NA	CASSIQQNRVREQFF	TGTGCCAGCAGCATTCAGCAGAACAGGGTACGAGAGCAGTTCTTC
TRBJ2-1	NA	TRBV5-1	NA	CASQADASSYNEQFF	TGCGCCAGCCAAGCTGATGCTAGCTCCTACAATGAGCAGTTCTTC
TRBJ2-1	NA	TRBV7-3	NA	CASSLMGASSYNEQFF	TGTGCCAGCAGCTTAATGGGAGCGAGCTCCTACAATGAGCAGTTCTTC
TRBJ1-1	NA	TRBV11-2	TRBD1	CASSRAGTVVNTEAFF	TGTGCCAGCAGCAGAGCCGGGACAGTAGTGAACACTGAAGCTTTCTTT
TRBJ2-3	NA	TRBV11-2	NA	CASSPWRARTDTQYF	TGTGCCAGCAGCCCTTGGCGGGCCCGCACAGATACGCAGTATTTT
TRBJ2-1	NA	TRBV2	NA	CASSPFNEQFF	TGTGCCAGCAGCCCTTTCAATGAGCAGTTCTTC
TRBJ2-5	NA	TRBV13	NA	CASSLSGRGETQYF	TGTGCCAGCAGCCTAAGCGGCCGGGGGGAGACCCAGTACTTC
TRBJ1-2	NA	TRBV15	NA	CATSIRSGGYTF	TGTGCCACCAGCATCAGATCGGGAGGCTACACCTTC
TRBJ2-3	once	TRBV6-1	TRBD1	CASRDRGGDTQYF	TGTGCCAGCAGGGACAGGGGTGGAGATACGCAGTATTTT
TRBJ1-2	NA	TRBV5-6	NA	CASSLGATQGPYGYTF	TGTGCCAGCAGCTTGGGAGCCACACAGGGCCCCTATGGCTACACCTTC
TRBJ2-3	few	TRBV19	TRBD2	CASSTRLAGFRDTQYF	TGTGCCAGTAGTACGAGACTAGCGGGGTTCCGAGATACGCAGTATTTT
TRBJ1-1	once	TRBV7-8	NA	CANDLSNETEAFF	TGTGCCAACGATCTCTCGAATGAGACTGAAGCTTTCTTT
TRBJ2-5	few	TRBV7-9	NA	CASSLGPLLRNF	TGTGCCAGCAGCTTAGGTCCCCTACTCCGAAACTTC
TRBJ1-2	NA	TRBV5-1	NA	CASSLYGGGNYGYTF	TGCGCCAGCAGCTTGTACGGGGGAGGGAACTATGGCTACACCTTC
TRBJ2-5	NA	TRBV10-1	NA	CASSESTGKETQYF	TGCGCCAGCAGTGAGTCGACAGGAAAGGAGACCCAGTACTTC
TRBJ1-1	few	TRBV18	NA	CASSPLAGIEAFF	TGTGCCAGCTCACCACTGGCGGGGATTGAAGCTTTCTTT
TRBJ1-6	NA	TRBV7-9	NA	CASSLGGGNSPLHF	TGTGCCAGCAGCTTAGGGGGGGGGAATTCACCCCTCCACTTT
TRBJ2-1	once	TRBV4-1	NA	CASSQEKWRGYNEQFF	TGCGCCAGCAGCCAAGAGAAGTGGAGGGGCTACAATGAGCAGTTCTTC
TRBJ2-7	NA	TRBV5-1	TRBD2	CASSLALAVSYEQYF	TGCGCCAGCAGCTTGGCCCTAGCGGTCTCCTACGAGCAGTACTTC
TRBJ2-1	NA	TRBV5-1	TRBD2	CASSVAGGLMDNEQFF	TGCGCCAGCAGCGTAGCGGGCGGCCTTATGGACAATGAGCAGTTCTTC
TRBJ1-1	NA	TRBV19	NA	CASSIGAENTEAFF	TGTGCCAGTAGTATAGGAGCTGAGAACACTGAAGCTTTCTTT
TRBJ2-7	NA	TRBV27	NA	CASSLRAGTWGEQYF	TGTGCCAGCAGTCTTCGGGCGGGGACTTGGGGGGAGCAGTACTTC
TRBJ1-4	NA	TRBV2	TRBD1	CASTPLPGQGRKLFF	TGTGCCAGCACCCCCTTACCGGGACAGGGGCGAAAACTGTTTTTT
TRBJ2-7	NA	TRBV7-2	NA	CASSAISYEQYF	TGTGCCAGCAGCGCCATCTCCTACGAGCAGTACTTC
TRBJ2-3	few	TRBV27	TRBD2	CASSLSSLAGDADTQYF	TGTGCCAGCAGTTTATCTTCCCTAGCGGGAGACGCAGATACGCAGTATTTT
TRBJ1-4	few	TRBV13	NA	CASSLSGKGEKLFF	TGTGCCAGCAGCTTATCGGGGAAGGGTGAAAAACTGTTTTTT
TRBJ2-1	NA	TRBV14	TRBD2	CASRMAGGNEQFF	TGTGCCAGCAGGATGGCGGGAGGAAATGAGCAGTTCTTC
TRBJ2-1	NA	TRBV4-3	TRBD2	CASSPGGGGPYNEQFF	TGCGCCAGCAGCCCGGGAGGGGGAGGGCCCTACAATGAGCAGTTCTTC
TRBJ2-7	NA	TRBV5-6	NA	CASSLHSEQYF	TGTGCCAGCAGCTTACATTCCGAGCAGTACTTC
TRBJ1-5	NA	TRBV10-3	NA	CAIRKQGPNQPQHF	TGTGCCATCAGAAAACAGGGACCCAATCAGCCCCAGCATTTT
TRBJ1-1	NA	TRBV6-6	NA	CASSEATGLEAFF	TGTGCCAGCAGTGAGGCAACAGGGTTAGAAGCTTTCTTT
TRBJ1-3	NA	TRBV25-1	NA	CASSPGGPNTIYF	TGTGCCAGCAGTCCGGGGGGACCAAACACCATATATTTT